The 16 T cell receptor beta chains reported below all come from one sample, sequenced in a study of T cells in Graves' hyperthyroidism and ophthalmopathy. Authors of the study amplified TCR beta CDR3 regions from RNA transcripts. With the HTBI primer set, the TCR CDR3 went through a first round of RT-PCR. MiXCR, run by TCRdb on the multiplex PCR reads, gives a single entry per CDR3 protein. Among a few hundred thousand distinct CDR3 sequences listed, around 16% were seen once. The sequencing sample was made of blood. These receptors were taken from a man aged 40-50 years with Graves' hyperthyroidism.

This clonotype came up a few times. The genes are TRBV24-1 and TRBJ2-1; TRBD1 matches 8 bases. With 0 bases clipped from V and 3 bases from J, the junction kept 0 bases outside the gene matches. In germline, CDR1 is KGHDR, CDR2 SFDVKD. This CDR3 comprises 15 residues. The CDR3 nucleotides read TGTGCCACCAGTGATTTGGGACAGGGCTACAATGAGCAGTTCTTC. As protein: CATSDLGQGYNEQFF.

This clonotype was counted between two and nine times. V and J are TRBV5-8 and TRBJ2-5, with 8 bases aligning to TRBD1. Looked up from germline, CDR1 is SGHTS and CDR2 is YDEGEE. The CDR3 loop spans 14 amino acids. V lost 4 bases, J lost 5 bases, and 7 bases stayed unmatched. DNA for the CDR3: TGTGCCAGCAGCCACGGACAGGGTAGGGAGACCCAGTACTTC. Its protein is CASSHGQGRETQYF.

This clonotype was detected many times. The V gene is TRBV6-2 or TRBV6-3, the J gene TRBJ2-3, with 7 bases matching TRBD1. CDR1 and CDR2 (germline): MNHEY, SVGEGT. The CDR3 length is 15 residues. Trimming took 7 bases from V and 3 from J; bases not matched to a gene: 10. CDR3 in DNA: TGTGCCAGCAACGGTGGTACAGGGGCTACAGATACGCAGTATTTT. It encodes CASNGGTGATDTQYF.

In this sample, this clonotype turned up many times. The chain uses TRBV20-1 and TRBJ2-7; D gene unclear. Germline loops: CDR1 DFQATT, CDR2 SNEGSKA (reference sequence). V dropped 3 bases and J dropped 4 bases, with 10 bases sitting between them. CDR3 size: 12 residues. The CDR3 bases are TGCAGTGCTAGTGTTCTTACGTACGAGCAGTACTTC. Residues: CSASVLTYEQYF.

The V gene is TRBV2, the J gene TRBJ2-3; D may be TRBD1 (5 bases). The CDR3 is 14 amino acids. The germline V and J ends were trimmed by 6 bases and 4 bases, with 14 bases remaining between them. Germline loops: CDR1 SNHLY, CDR2 FYNNEI. CDR3 residues: CASREQGGPDTQYF. CDR3 nucleotides: TGTGCCAGCAGGGAGCAGGGTGGCCCAGATACGCAGTATTTT. The variable domain in full, with the rest retrieved from reference TRBV2 and TRBJ2-3, is EPEVTQTPSHQVTQMGQEVILRCVPISNHLYFYWYRQILGQKVEFLVSFYNNEISEKSEIFDDQFSVERPDGSNFTLKIRSTKLEDSAMYFCASREQGGPDTQYFGPGTRLTVL.

This chain links TRBV7-2 with TRBJ1-4; 11 bases align to TRBD1. V shed 3 bases, J shed 10 bases, and the junction held 13 bases outside the gene matches. The CDR3 loop spans 17 amino acids. Germline CDR1 is SGHTA and CDR2 is FQGNSA. This chain's CDR3 is CASSFRTGGGLGGKLFF. In DNA, the CDR3 is TGTGCCAGCAGCTTCCGGACAGGGGGCGGTCTCGGGGGAAAACTGTTTTTT.

The CDR3 sequence is CASSRLAGGRADTQYF. In nucleotides, the CDR3 is TGTGCCAGCAGCCGACTAGCGGGGGGCCGAGCAGATACGCAGTATTTT. The genes are TRBV7-3 and TRBJ2-3; 13 bases agree with TRBD2. Germline lookup yields CDR1 SGHTA and CDR2 FQGTGA. Germline trimming cut 5 bases from V and 4 bases from J; bases unmatched to any gene: 6. The CDR3 totals 16 residues.

This clonotype was recorded many times. The chain couples TRBV7-2 to TRBJ2-5; D remains unclear. V lost 1 base and J 3 bases, leaving 18 bases between the germline ends. The CDR3 runs to 17 residues. Germline assignment: CDR1 SGHTA and CDR2 FQGNSA. DNA for the CDR3: TGTGCCAGCAGCTTAGAGTCTGTGGCGGCAGGCAAAGAGACCCAGTACTTC. This translates into CASSLESVAAGKETQYF.

This clonotype was counted at least ten times. The chain uses TRBV3-1 and TRBJ1-2; D is perhaps TRBD1 (6 bases). The CDR3 has 16 residues. The V gene lost 4 bases and the J gene lost 3 bases, with 18 bases spanning the gap. Germline CDR1 reads LGHDT; CDR2 reads YNNKEL (reference sequence). This chain's CDR3 is CASSPLRGREDYGYTF. The CDR3, as DNA: TGTGCCAGCAGCCCCCTCCGGGGGCGGGAAGACTATGGCTACACCTTC.

This clonotype was detected many times. The genes are TRBV5-1 and TRBJ2-3, with 9 nucleotides matching TRBD1. The V gene end was trimmed by 0 bases and the J gene end by 2 bases; junction bases not matched to a gene: 7. Germline CDR1 SGHRS, CDR2 YFSETQ. The CDR3 is 17 residues long. The CDR3 loop reads CASSLARTGDDTDTQYF. CDR3 nucleotide sequence: TGCGCCAGCAGCTTGGCACGGACAGGGGATGACACAGATACGCAGTATTTT.

The table lists this clonotype with many counts. The rearrangement links TRBV7-2 to TRBJ1-1, with D maybe TRBD1 (6 bases). The CDR3 contains 14 residues. Trimming took off 1 base at V and 5 bases at J, with 11 bases between the two ends. The germline V gene encodes CDR1 SGHTA and CDR2 FQGNSA. CDR3 in amino acids: CASSLGEGGTEAFF. CDR3 nucleotides: TGTGCCAGCAGCTTAGGTGAGGGGGGGACTGAAGCTTTCTTT.

This clonotype was counted ten times or more. The chain combines TRBV11-2 with TRBJ2-4; D is perhaps TRBD1 (6 bases). From germline, CDR1 is SGHAT and CDR2 FQNNGV. The CDR3 extends over 14 amino acids. V lost 5 bases to trimming and J lost 6 bases, with 14 bases between them. CDR3 sequence: CASSLNYRVNIQYF. The CDR3 DNA is TGTGCCAGCAGCCTCAACTACAGGGTAAACATTCAGTACTTC.

Ten or more counts support this clonotype. The chain has TRBV7-2 and TRBJ1-2; TRBD1 is a possible D gene (6 bases). The CDR3 totals 13 residues. With 2 bases removed from V and 8 bases from J, the gap between germline ends came to 12 bases. Germline loops: CDR1 SGHTA, CDR2 FQGNSA. CDR3: CASSLRGAWGYTF. The CDR3 region has the DNA TGTGCCAGCAGCTTAAGGGGGGCGTGGGGCTACACCTTC. Full variable domain (remainder filled in from reference TRBV7-2 and TRBJ1-2): GAGVSQSPSNKVTEKGKDVELRCDPISGHTALYWYRQSLGQGLEFLIYFQGNSAPDKSGLPSDRFSAERTGGSVSTLTIQRTQQEDSAVYLCASSLRGAWGYTFGSGTRLTVV.

This clonotype showed up many times. The chain combines TRBV29-1 with TRBJ2-7; tentatively, D is TRBD1 or TRBD2 (6 bases each). V was pared by 3 bases and J by 2 bases, with 8 bases between. The V gene's germline CDR1 is SQVTM and CDR2 ANQGSEA. The CDR3 has 12 residues. The CDR3 DNA reads TGCAGCGTTGAGGAGGGGGCCTACGAGCAGTACTTC. It encodes CSVEEGAYEQYF.

This clonotype was seen only a few times. This may be a read error: a much more frequent sequence differs by one nucleotide. This rearrangement joins TRBV10-1 to TRBJ2-2; either TRBD1 or TRBD2 may fit D (5 bases each). Germline lookup yields CDR1 WNHNN and CDR2 SYGVQD (reference sequence). This CDR3 has 16 residues. The CDR3 DNA sequence: TGCGCCGGCAGTGAGACGTTGGGACGAGGCACCGGGGAGCTGTTTTTT. Residues: CAGSETLGRGTGELFF.

This clonotype was found many times. Germline and junction disagree at one end, which may indicate a read error. The chain joins TRBV3-1 to TRBJ2-7; 9 positions match TRBD1. CDR3 length: 14 amino acids. Per germline, CDR1 LGHDT and CDR2 YNNKEL (reference sequence). CDR3 bases: TGTGCCAGCACCCAAACTGCGGGACAGGGAGAGCAGTACTTC. This sequence encodes CASTQTAGQGEQYF.